The source of this TCR beta chain is a study of PD-1 blockade in classical Hodgkin lymphoma. Study conclusions and caveats: After ASCT, patients who started nivolumab under 1 year later were excluded. The study found complete responders had baseline diversity similar to newly diagnosed patients.

The patients all showed relapse after autologous stem cell transplantation, while their brentuximab vedotin exposure varied. Patients showed best responses of complete response, partial response or progressive disease. With respect to this clone: Antigen: not known.

Germline CDR1 SGHTA, CDR2 FQGNSA. The CDR3 length is 12 residues. V lost 5 bases to trimming and J lost 4 bases, with 9 bases between them. The assay was immunoSEQ multiplex PCR, and TCRdb's table has in-frame clones only and misses some. This sample has some 64,000 clones, with approximately 92% found just once. The sequence was obtained from a human donor with classical Hodgkin lymphoma. The J gene is TRBJ2-7, the V gene TRBV7-2; tentatively, D is TRBD1 (5 bases). The sequences come from peripheral blood mononuclear cells (PBMCs), collected at baseline. CDR3 amino acids: CASSLQGYEQYF. The CDR3 DNA is TGTGCCAGCAGCCTGCAGGGATACGAGCAGTACTTC.